This TCR beta chain originates from a study of T cell responses to AZD1222 COVID-19 vaccine. Whole-study findings and limits: Clonal diversity may have been underestimated, and the donors were mostly white British, with more females than males. Researchers report vaccine-associated CD4 TCRs spanning spike, with dominance at 160-218 and 743-854. When two AZD1222 doses had been given, Spike-specific TCR breadth and depth rose. Recipients of AZD1222 seropositive at baseline numbered only 6 or 7.

TCRdb keeps only in-frame clones here, not all; method: immunoSEQ multiplex PCR. The sample lists roughly 140,000 clones; just over 90% were seen once. Germline V gives CDR1 SEHNR, CDR2 FQNEAQ (reference sequence). This CDR3 spans 14 amino acids. The ends were cut back, 2 bases at V and 1 base at J, with 8 bases in the middle. As to this clone: The antigen is unknown.

Here the sequenced sample was peripheral blood, taken on day 0 of AZD1222 vaccination. The rearrangement joins TRBV7-9 to TRBJ1-1; a possible D gene is TRBD1 (5 bases). This clonotype was sampled from an adult in good health. The CDR3 spells CASSLQGGNTEAFF. DNA for the CDR3: TGTGCCAGCAGCTTACAGGGCGGGAACACTGAAGCTTTCTTT.